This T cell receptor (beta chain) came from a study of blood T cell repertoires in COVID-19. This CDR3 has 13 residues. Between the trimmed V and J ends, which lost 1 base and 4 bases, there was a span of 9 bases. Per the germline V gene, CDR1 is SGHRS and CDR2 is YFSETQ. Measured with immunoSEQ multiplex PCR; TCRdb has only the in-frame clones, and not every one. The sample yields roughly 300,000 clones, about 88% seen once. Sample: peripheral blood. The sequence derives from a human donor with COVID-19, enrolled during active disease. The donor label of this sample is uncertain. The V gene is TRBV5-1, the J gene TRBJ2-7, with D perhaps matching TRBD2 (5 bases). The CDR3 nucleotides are TGCGCCAGCAGCTTGCTGGACTCTTACGAGCAGTACTTC. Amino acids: CASSLLDSYEQYF.